This T cell receptor (beta chain) was sequenced for a study of T cells in localized non-small cell lung cancer. CDR1 and CDR2 (germline): SQVTM, ANQGSEA. The V gene lost 4 bases and the J gene lost 8 bases, with 13 bases spanning the gap. CDR3 length equals 12 residues. This clone was detected only once. Its antigen is unknown. The study, taken as a whole, reports: Compared with tumor, uninvolved adjacent lung displayed greater T cell clonality, ranking highest overall. Researchers found a median approximately 60 of the top 100 tumor clones in adjacent lung.

The protocol was immunoSEQ multiplex PCR, while the TCRdb copy is restricted to in-frame clones and leaves out a portion. The sample contains 45,000 to 60,000 clones, about 83% of which appear only once. This sequence originates from a female donor older than 55 with stage II squamous cell lung carcinoma. This material consisted of peripheral blood, taken before any cancer treatment. The V call is TRBV29-1, the J call TRBJ2-3; D not certain. For the CDR3, the DNA is TGCAGCGTTGTGAAAGTACCCTCTACGCAGTATTTT. Translation: CSVVKVPSTQYF.